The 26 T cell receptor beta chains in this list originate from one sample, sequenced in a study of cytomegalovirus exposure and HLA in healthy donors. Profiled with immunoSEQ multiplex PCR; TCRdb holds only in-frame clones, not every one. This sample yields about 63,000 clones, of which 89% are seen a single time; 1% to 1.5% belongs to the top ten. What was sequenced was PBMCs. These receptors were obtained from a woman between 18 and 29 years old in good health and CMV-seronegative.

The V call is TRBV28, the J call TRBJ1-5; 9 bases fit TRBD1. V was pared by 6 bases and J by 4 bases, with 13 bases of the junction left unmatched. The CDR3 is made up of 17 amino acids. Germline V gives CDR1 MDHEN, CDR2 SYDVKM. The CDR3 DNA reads TGTGCCAGCAGGCATTCCCCACTACAGGGGGCGAATCAGCCCCAGCATTTT. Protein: CASRHSPLQGANQPQHF.

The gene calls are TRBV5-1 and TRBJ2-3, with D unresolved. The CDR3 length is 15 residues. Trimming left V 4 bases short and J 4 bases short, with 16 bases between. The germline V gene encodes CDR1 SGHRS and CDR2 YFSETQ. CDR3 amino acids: CASSAHGNAPDTQYF. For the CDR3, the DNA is TGCGCCAGCAGCGCCCACGGTAATGCCCCAGATACGCAGTATTTT.

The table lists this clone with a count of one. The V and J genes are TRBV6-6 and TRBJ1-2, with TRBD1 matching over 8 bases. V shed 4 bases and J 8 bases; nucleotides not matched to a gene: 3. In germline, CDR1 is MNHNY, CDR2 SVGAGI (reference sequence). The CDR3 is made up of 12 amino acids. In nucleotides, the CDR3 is TGTGCCAGCAGTTTGGGACAGGCGGGCTACACCTTC. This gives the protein CASSLGQAGYTF.

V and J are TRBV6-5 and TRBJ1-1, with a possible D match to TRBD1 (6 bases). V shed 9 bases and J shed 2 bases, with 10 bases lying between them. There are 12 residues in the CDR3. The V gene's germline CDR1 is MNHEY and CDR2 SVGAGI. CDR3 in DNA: TGTGCCAGTCAGGGGAGAAACACTGAAGCTTTCTTT. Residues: CASQGRNTEAFF.

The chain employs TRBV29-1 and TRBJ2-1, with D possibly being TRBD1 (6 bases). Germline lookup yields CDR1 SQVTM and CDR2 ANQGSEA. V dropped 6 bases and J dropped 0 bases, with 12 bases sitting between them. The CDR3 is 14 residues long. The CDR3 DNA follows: TGCAGCGTCCCCGGACAGTTCTCCTACAATGAGCAGTTCTTC. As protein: CSVPGQFSYNEQFF.

CDR3 nucleotides: TGTGCCAGCGCCCCGACAGAGATTATGAACACTGAAGCTTTCTTT. It is translated as CASAPTEIMNTEAFF. The V and J genes are TRBV7-6 and TRBJ1-1, with D perhaps TRBD1 (5 bases). The CDR3 sequence is 15 residues long. From germline, CDR1 is SGHVS and CDR2 FNYEAQ. V was trimmed by 8 bases and J by 0 bases, leaving 16 bases between them.

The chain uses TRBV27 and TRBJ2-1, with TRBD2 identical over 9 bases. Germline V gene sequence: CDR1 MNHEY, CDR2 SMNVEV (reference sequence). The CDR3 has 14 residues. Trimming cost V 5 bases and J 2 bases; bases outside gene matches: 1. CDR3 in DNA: TGTGCCAGCAGTCTAGCGGGAACCTACAATGAGCAGTTCTTC. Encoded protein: CASSLAGTYNEQFF.

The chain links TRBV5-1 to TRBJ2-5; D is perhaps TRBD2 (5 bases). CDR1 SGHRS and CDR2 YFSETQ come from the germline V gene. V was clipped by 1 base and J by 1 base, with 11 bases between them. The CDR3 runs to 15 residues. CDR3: CASSLKSGSQETQYF. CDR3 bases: TGCGCCAGCAGCTTGAAGTCGGGGAGCCAAGAGACCCAGTACTTC.

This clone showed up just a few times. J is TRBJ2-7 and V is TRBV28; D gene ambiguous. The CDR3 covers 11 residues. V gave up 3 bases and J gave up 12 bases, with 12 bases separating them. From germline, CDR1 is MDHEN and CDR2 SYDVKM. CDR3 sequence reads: CASSFYGSTYF. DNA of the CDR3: TGTGCCAGCAGTTTCTATGGTAGCACGTACTTC. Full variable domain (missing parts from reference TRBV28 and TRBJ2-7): DVKVTQSSRYLVKRTGEKVFLECVQDMDHENMFWYRQDPGLGLRLIYFSYDVKMKEKGDIPEGYSVSREKKERFSLILESASTNQTSMYLCASSFYGSTYFGPGTRLTVT.

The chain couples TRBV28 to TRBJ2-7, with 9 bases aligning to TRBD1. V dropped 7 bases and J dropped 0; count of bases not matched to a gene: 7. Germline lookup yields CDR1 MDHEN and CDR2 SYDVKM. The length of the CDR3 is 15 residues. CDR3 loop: CASTPTGQGSYEQYF. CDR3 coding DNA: TGTGCCAGCACCCCCACGGGACAGGGCTCCTACGAGCAGTACTTC.

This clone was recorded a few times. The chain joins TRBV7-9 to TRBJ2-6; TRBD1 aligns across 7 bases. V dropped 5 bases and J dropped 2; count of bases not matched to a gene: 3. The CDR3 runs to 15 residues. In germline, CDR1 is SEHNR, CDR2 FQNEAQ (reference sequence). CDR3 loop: CASSGDRAGANVLTF. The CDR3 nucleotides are TGTGCCAGCAGCGGCGACAGGGCTGGGGCCAACGTCCTGACTTTC.

The DNA for the CDR3 is TGTGCCAGCAGCGTAGGAGCAATTAACCAAGAGACCCAGTACTTC. This codes for CASSVGAINQETQYF. The V and J genes are TRBV9 and TRBJ2-5; no reliable D call. The CDR3 has 15 residues. Germline V lookup: CDR1 SGDLS, CDR2 YYNGEE. Trimming took off 0 bases at V and 0 bases at J, with 9 bases between the two ends. Together with reference TRBV9 and TRBJ2-5, the CDR3 gives the full variable domain: DSGVTQTPKHLITATGQRVTLRCSPRSGDLSVYWYQQSLDQGLQFLIQYYNGEERAKGNILERFSAQQFPDLHSELNLSSLELGDSALYFCASSVGAINQETQYFGPGTRLLVL.

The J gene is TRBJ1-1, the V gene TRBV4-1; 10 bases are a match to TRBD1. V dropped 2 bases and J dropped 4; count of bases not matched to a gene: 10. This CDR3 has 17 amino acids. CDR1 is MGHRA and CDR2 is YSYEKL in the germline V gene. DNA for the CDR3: TGCGCCAGCAGCCAAAAAACCGGGACAGGGGATGTCACTGAAGCTTTCTTT. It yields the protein CASSQKTGTGDVTEAFF.

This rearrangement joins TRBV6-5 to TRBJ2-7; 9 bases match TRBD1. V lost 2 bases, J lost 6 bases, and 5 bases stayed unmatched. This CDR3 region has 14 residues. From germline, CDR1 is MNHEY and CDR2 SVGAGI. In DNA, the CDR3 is TGTGCCAGCAGTTACGGGGACAGGGCTGGCGAGCAGTACTTC. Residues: CASSYGDRAGEQYF.

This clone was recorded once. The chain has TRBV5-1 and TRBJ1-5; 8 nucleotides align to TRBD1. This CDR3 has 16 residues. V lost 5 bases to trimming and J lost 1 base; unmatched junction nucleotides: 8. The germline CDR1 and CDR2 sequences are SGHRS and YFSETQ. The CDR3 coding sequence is TGCGCCAGCAGGCGGACAGGGTTAGGGAGCAATCAGCCCCAGCATTTT. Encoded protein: CASRRTGLGSNQPQHF.

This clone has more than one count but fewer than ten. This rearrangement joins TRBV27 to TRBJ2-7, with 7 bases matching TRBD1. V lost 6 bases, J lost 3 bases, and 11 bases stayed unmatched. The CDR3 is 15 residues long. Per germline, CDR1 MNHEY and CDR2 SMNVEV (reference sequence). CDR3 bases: TGTGCCAGCAGAACCGCCGGGACAGTCTTCTACGAGCAGTACTTC. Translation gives CASRTAGTVFYEQYF.

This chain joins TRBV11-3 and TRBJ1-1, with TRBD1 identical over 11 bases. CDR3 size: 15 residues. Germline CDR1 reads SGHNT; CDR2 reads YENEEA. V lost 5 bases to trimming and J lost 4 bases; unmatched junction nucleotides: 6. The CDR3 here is CASSLGQGGGTEAFF. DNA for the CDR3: TGTGCCAGCAGCCTGGGACAGGGGGGTGGCACTGAAGCTTTCTTT.

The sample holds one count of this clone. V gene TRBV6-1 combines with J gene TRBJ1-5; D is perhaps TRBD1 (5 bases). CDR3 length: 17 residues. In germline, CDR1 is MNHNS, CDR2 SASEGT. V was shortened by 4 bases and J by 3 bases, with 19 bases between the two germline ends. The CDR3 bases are TGTGCCAGCAGTGGGACGGGGGGGGTCGGTAACAATCAGCCCCAGCATTTT. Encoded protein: CASSGTGGVGNNQPQHF.

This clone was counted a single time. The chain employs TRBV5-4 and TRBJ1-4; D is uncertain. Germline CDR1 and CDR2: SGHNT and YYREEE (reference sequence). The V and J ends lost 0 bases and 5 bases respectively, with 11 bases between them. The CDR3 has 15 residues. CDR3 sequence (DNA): TGTGCCAGCAGCTTGGCCGGGAGGGAGAATGAAAAACTGTTTTTT. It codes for CASSLAGRENEKLFF.

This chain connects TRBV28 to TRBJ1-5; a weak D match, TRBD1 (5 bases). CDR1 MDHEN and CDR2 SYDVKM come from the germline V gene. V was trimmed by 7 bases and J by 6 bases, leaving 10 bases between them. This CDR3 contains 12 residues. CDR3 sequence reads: CASTAGIQPQHF. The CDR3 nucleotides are TGTGCCAGCACCGCAGGGATTCAGCCCCAGCATTTT.

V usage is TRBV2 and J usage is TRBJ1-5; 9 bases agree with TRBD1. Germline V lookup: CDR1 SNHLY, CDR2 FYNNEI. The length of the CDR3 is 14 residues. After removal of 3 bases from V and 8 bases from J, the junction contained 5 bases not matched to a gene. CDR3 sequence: CASSDRDRVKPQHF. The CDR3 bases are TGTGCCAGCAGTGACAGGGACAGGGTTAAGCCCCAGCATTTT.

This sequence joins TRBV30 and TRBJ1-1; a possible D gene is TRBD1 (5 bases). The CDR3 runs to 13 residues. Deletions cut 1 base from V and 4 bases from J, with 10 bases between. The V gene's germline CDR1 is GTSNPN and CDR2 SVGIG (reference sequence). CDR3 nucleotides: TGTGCCTGGAGTGCCAGCCAGGGCACTGAAGCTTTCTTT. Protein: CAWSASQGTEAFF.

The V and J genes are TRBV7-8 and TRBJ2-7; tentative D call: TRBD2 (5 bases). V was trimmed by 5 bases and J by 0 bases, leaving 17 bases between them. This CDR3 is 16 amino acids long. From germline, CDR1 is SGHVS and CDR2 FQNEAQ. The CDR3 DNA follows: TGTGCCAGCAGCCCTCGTCCGGGAAGAAGCTCCTACGAGCAGTACTTC. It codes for CASSPRPGRSSYEQYF.

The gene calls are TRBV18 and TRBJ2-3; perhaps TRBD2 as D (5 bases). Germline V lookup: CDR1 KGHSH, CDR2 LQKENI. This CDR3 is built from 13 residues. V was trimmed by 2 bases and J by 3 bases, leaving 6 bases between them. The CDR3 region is CASSPRTTDTQYF. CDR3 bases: TGTGCCAGCTCACCAAGGACTACAGATACGCAGTATTTT.

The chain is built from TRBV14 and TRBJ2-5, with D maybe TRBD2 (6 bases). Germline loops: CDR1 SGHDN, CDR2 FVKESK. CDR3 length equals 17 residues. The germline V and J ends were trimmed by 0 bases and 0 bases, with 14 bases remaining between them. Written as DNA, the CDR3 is TGTGCCAGCAGCCAAGATAGGCAGGCGGGATACCAAGAGACCCAGTACTTC. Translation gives CASSQDRQAGYQETQYF.

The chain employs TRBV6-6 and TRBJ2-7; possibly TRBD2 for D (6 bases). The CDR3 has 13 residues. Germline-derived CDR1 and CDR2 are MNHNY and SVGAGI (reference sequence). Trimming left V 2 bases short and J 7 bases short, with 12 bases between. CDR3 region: CASSYVGGREQYF. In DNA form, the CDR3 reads TGTGCCAGCAGTTACGTTGGAGGGAGGGAGCAGTACTTC.